This passage covers 26 T cell receptor beta chains from one sample sequenced in a study of blood T cells in healthy people across ages. PCR was performed a second time for roughly 7 to 11 cycles using a sample-barcoded 5' primer and a J-beta primer mix. One entry per CDR3 protein, called by TCRdb with MiXCR from the 5' RACE reads. The repertoire holds almost 550,000 distinct CDR3 sequences, with around 24% as singletons. The data also belong to a second study, concerning T cells of mothers and their children.

The specimen sequenced was blood. Receptors were obtained from a boy aged 5-17 years in good health.

V usage is TRBV28 and J usage is TRBJ2-1, with 10 positions matching TRBD2. CDR1 is MDHEN and CDR2 is SYDVKM in the germline V gene. V lost 8 bases to trimming and J lost 4 bases; unmatched junction nucleotides: 11. This CDR3 has 16 amino acids. This CDR3 reads CASAITGTSAYNEQFF. CDR3 coding DNA: TGTGCCAGCGCAATAACCGGGACTAGCGCGTACAATGAGCAGTTCTTC. Looking up the rest from reference TRBV28 and TRBJ2-1 gives the full variable domain: DVKVTQSSRYLVKRTGEKVFLECVQDMDHENMFWYRQDPGLGLRLIYFSYDVKMKEKGDIPEGYSVSREKKERFSLILESASTNQTSMYLCASAITGTSAYNEQFFGPGTRLTVL.

There are a few counts of this clonotype. The chain employs TRBV5-1 and TRBJ2-7; 7 nucleotides agree with TRBD2. The CDR3 runs to 15 residues. V trimming: 0 bases; J trimming: 4 bases; junction bases outside the gene matches: 7. Germline CDR1 and CDR2: SGHRS and YFSETQ. The CDR3 loop reads CASSLAEEGGYEQYF. DNA of the CDR3: TGCGCCAGCAGCTTGGCCGAGGAGGGAGGGTACGAGCAGTACTTC.

CDR3 coding DNA: TGTGCCAGCAGCTTTAGGCTTAGTACTAGGACTAGGGTTTCCTACAATGAGCAGTTCTTC. This codes for CASSFRLSTRTRVSYNEQFF. The gene calls are TRBV7-2 and TRBJ2-1, with 7 bases lining up with TRBD2. Germline CDR1 and CDR2: SGHTA and FQGNSA. Trimming cost V 3 bases and J 1 base; bases outside gene matches: 18. This CDR3 spans 20 amino acids.

This clonotype appeared a few times. The chain combines TRBV3-1 with TRBJ2-2, with 8 bases matching TRBD2. CDR3 size: 18 residues. Germline trimming cut 4 bases from V and 4 bases from J; bases unmatched to any gene: 14. Germline V gives CDR1 LGHDT, CDR2 YNNKEL (reference sequence). The CDR3 region is CASSLVGGSGMITGELFF. CDR3 bases: TGTGCCAGCAGCCTCGTAGGTGGTAGCGGGATGATCACCGGGGAGCTGTTTTTT.

This clonotype was seen only a few times. The chain is built from TRBV7-2 and TRBJ2-1; 12 bases match TRBD2. Trimming took 4 bases from V and 10 from J; bases not matched to a gene: 8. Germline CDR1 SGHTA, CDR2 FQGNSA. The CDR3 is 15 amino acids. The CDR3 region is CASSSPSSGRAEQFF. The CDR3, as DNA: TGTGCCAGCAGCTCCCCTTCTAGCGGGAGGGCCGAGCAGTTCTTC.

This clonotype was detected only a few times. The chain links TRBV15 to TRBJ2-1; 7 positions agree with TRBD2. Germline V gives CDR1 LNHNV, CDR2 YYDKDF (reference sequence). CDR3 length: 16 residues. V trimming: 4 bases; J trimming: 3 bases; junction bases outside the gene matches: 9. The CDR3 DNA reads TGTGCCACCAGCATACCCCGGGACTACCTCTACAATGAGCAGTTCTTC. Translated, it gives CATSIPRDYLYNEQFF. Full variable domain (outside the CDR3, taken from reference TRBV15 and TRBJ2-1): DAMVIQNPRYQVTQFGKPVTLSCSQTLNHNVMYWYQQKSSQAPKLLFHYYDKDFNNEADTPDNFQSRRPNTSFCFLDIRSPGLGDTAMYLCATSIPRDYLYNEQFFGPGTRLTVL.

In this sample, this clonotype turned up a few times. The gene calls are TRBV28 and TRBJ1-2; D uncertain. CDR3 length: 11 amino acids. Germline V gene data show CDR1 as MDHEN and CDR2 as SYDVKM. CDR3 bases: TGTGGTACGGGTTCCGGCTATGGCTACACCTTC. This translates into CGTGSGYGYTF.

The chain is built from TRBV20-1 and TRBJ2-1; D could derive from TRBD1 or TRBD2 (6 bases each). Trimming shortened V by 3 bases and J by 7 bases, and 28 bases separated the two germline ends. This CDR3 has 18 residues. Germline-derived CDR1 and CDR2 are DFQATT and SNEGSKA (reference sequence). CDR3 loop: CSASVYSWGRDRGNEQFF. Written as DNA, the CDR3 is TGCAGTGCTAGCGTCTACTCTTGGGGGCGGGATCGAGGAAATGAGCAGTTCTTC.

V and J are TRBV20-1 and TRBJ2-7; a weak D match, TRBD1 (6 bases). V was shortened by 1 base and J by 2 bases, with 15 bases between the two germline ends. Germline V gives CDR1 DFQATT, CDR2 SNEGSKA (reference sequence). The CDR3 spans 15 residues. DNA of the CDR3: TGCAGTGCTAGAGGCGCGGACAGCACACCCTACGAGCAGTACTTC. This sequence encodes CSARGADSTPYEQYF.

This clonotype has a handful of counts. This sequence joins TRBV4-1 and TRBJ2-5; 10 nucleotides line up with TRBD1. The DNA end is more similar to TRBJ2-1, so the J call may be wrong. The CDR3 contains 17 residues. In germline, CDR1 is MGHRA, CDR2 YSYEKL. The CDR3 DNA reads TGCGCCAGCAGCCAAGTCCCCGGGACAGGGGAGCTCAATGAGCAGTTCTTC. This codes for CASSQVPGTGELNEQFF.

This chain links TRBV11-1 with TRBJ2-1; no reliable D call. Trimming stripped 3 bases from V and 8 bases from J, with 8 bases between. Germline loops: CDR1 SGHAT, CDR2 FQDESV (reference sequence). The CDR3 is 12 amino acids. The CDR3 sequence: CASSFLSDEQFF. The CDR3 nucleotides read TGTGCCAGCAGCTTTCTCAGCGATGAGCAGTTCTTC. The whole variable domain, filled in from reference TRBV11-1 and TRBJ2-1, reads EAEVAQSPRYKITEKSQAVAFWCDPISGHATLYWYRQILGQGPELLVQFQDESVVDDSQLPKDRFSAERLKGVDSTLKIQPAELGDSAMYLCASSFLSDEQFFGPGTRLTVL.

V is TRBV5-6 and J is TRBJ2-7; 8 positions agree with TRBD1. Trimming cost V 1 base and J 3 bases; bases outside gene matches: 12. This CDR3 has 17 amino acids. Germline CDR1 is SGHDT and CDR2 is YYEEEE. CDR3 region: CASSLIAGGRSHYEQYF. CDR3 nucleotides: TGTGCCAGCAGCTTGATAGCAGGGGGCCGTTCCCACTACGAGCAGTACTTC.

The chain links TRBV29-1 to TRBJ1-1, with a possible D match to TRBD1 (5 bases). The V end lost 4 bases, the J end lost 6 bases, and 15 bases lay between the germline ends. Germline loops: CDR1 SQVTM, CDR2 ANQGSEA. The CDR3 spans 13 residues. The CDR3 DNA is TGCAGCGTTGGGGGCAGCTTTCTGGCTGAAGCTTTCTTT. It translates to CSVGGSFLAEAFF.

In its sample, this clonotype was seen a few times. The chain is built from TRBV12-3 or TRBV12-4 and TRBJ2-4, with D unresolved. The CDR3 sequence is 14 residues long. V was shortened by 10 bases and J by 1 base, with 14 bases between the two germline ends. The CDR3 region is CANSLGWAKNIQYF. The DNA of the CDR3 is TGTGCCAACTCCTTGGGGTGGGCCAAAAACATTCAGTACTTC.

The chain's CDR3 is CASSSLQTPSTNEKLFF. The CDR3 region has the DNA TGTGCCAGCAGCTCACTACAGACTCCTTCAACTAATGAAAAACTGTTTTTT. The rearrangement links TRBV11-2 to TRBJ1-4; D is uncertain. The V gene lost 4 bases and the J gene lost 0 bases, with 15 bases spanning the gap. This CDR3 is built from 17 residues. Germline V gene lookup returns CDR1 SGHAT and CDR2 FQNNGV.

J is TRBJ1-6 and V is TRBV6-5; TRBD1 matches at 10 bases. CDR3 length equals 18 residues. Germline CDR1 reads MNHEY; CDR2 reads SVGAGI. With 7 bases clipped from V and 6 bases from J, the junction kept 15 bases outside the gene matches. The chain's CDR3 is CASTYFIPGQGSNSPLHF. In DNA form, the CDR3 reads TGTGCCAGCACCTACTTTATACCGGGACAGGGGAGTAATTCACCCCTCCACTTT.

This clonotype was counted ten times or more. The rearrangement joins TRBV7-9 to TRBJ2-1; 7 positions match TRBD1. Germline V CDR1 and CDR2: SEHNR, FQNEAQ (reference sequence). This CDR3 is built from 13 residues. V lost 4 bases and J lost 5; bases outside the gene matches: 2. The CDR3 coding sequence is TGTGCCAGCAGCTCCGGGACAGACAATGAGCAGTTCTTC. It is translated as CASSSGTDNEQFF.

The chain links TRBV20-1 to TRBJ2-1, with 9 bases matching TRBD2. Per the germline V gene, CDR1 is DFQATT and CDR2 is SNEGSKA (reference sequence). The V segment lost 6 bases and the J segment 6 bases; nucleotides outside the gene matches: 12. This CDR3 contains 15 residues. DNA of the CDR3: TGCAGTGCAGGTACGCGGGAGGGCCTCGTCAATGAGCAGTTCTTC. Amino acid sequence: CSAGTREGLVNEQFF.

The J gene is TRBJ1-5, the V gene TRBV27; possibly TRBD1 for D (6 bases). V lost 1 base and J 3 bases, leaving 13 bases between the germline ends. This CDR3 comprises 16 residues. Germline lookup yields CDR1 MNHEY and CDR2 SMNVEV (reference sequence). The CDR3 coding sequence is TGTGCCAGCAGTTTATACCCGGGACAAAACAATCAGCCCCAGCATTTT. This sequence encodes CASSLYPGQNNQPQHF.

This clonotype occurred a few times. The genes are TRBV4-1 and TRBJ2-5; D perhaps matches TRBD2 (6 bases). The CDR3 loop spans 15 amino acids. The germline V gene has CDR1 MGHRA and CDR2 YSYEKL. The V end lost 2 bases, the J end lost 0 bases, and 10 bases lay between the germline ends. CDR3 nucleotides: TGCGCCAGCAGCCAATCCGGACTAAACCAAGAGACCCAGTACTTC. It codes for CASSQSGLNQETQYF.

This chain joins TRBV4-2 and TRBJ2-3, with D unresolved. The V and J ends lost 0 bases and 5 bases respectively, with 15 bases between them. This CDR3 is built from 16 residues. The V gene's germline CDR1 is LGHNA and CDR2 YNFKEQ. The CDR3 loop reads CASSQDLGDLRDTQYF. The CDR3 DNA follows: TGTGCCAGCAGCCAAGATTTAGGAGACCTACGAGATACGCAGTATTTT.

J is TRBJ2-1 and V is TRBV20-1; 9 positions match TRBD2. The J segment lost 5 bases and the V segment lost 0 bases, leaving 5 bases of the junction unmatched. CDR1 DFQATT and CDR2 SNEGSKA come from the germline V gene (reference sequence). The CDR3 runs 15 residues. The CDR3 spells CSARDVAGVDNEQFF. The CDR3 DNA reads as TGCAGTGCTAGAGATGTAGCGGGAGTTGACAATGAGCAGTTCTTC.

This chain connects TRBV12-3 or TRBV12-4 to TRBJ1-1; D is ambiguous. This CDR3 is 13 amino acids long. V was cut by 3 bases and J by 3 bases, with 8 bases left in between. The chain's CDR3 is CASSFGWYTEAFF. In nucleotides, the CDR3 is TGTGCCAGCAGTTTCGGGTGGTACACTGAAGCTTTCTTT.

This clonotype has only a few counts. This chain connects TRBV28 to TRBJ2-5; 10 positions match TRBD2. After removal of 4 bases from V and 2 bases from J, the junction contained 10 bases not matched to a gene. This CDR3 is 17 amino acids long. Germline values: CDR1 MDHEN, CDR2 SYDVKM. Here the CDR3 DNA reads TGTGCCAGCAGTTCAACCTTAGCGGGGGGACTTCAAGAGACCCAGTACTTC. It yields the protein CASSSTLAGGLQETQYF.

In this sample, this clonotype turned up a few times. J is TRBJ2-5 and V is TRBV4-1; 11 nucleotides align to TRBD2. The DNA matches TRBJ2-1 better at its end, which makes the J call doubtful. The CDR3 is 18 amino acids. Germline V gene sequence: CDR1 MGHRA, CDR2 YSYEKL. CDR3 region: CASSQGLAGMASYNEQFF. The CDR3 nucleotides read TGCGCCAGCAGCCAAGGACTAGCGGGGATGGCTTCCTACAATGAGCAGTTCTTC.

The genes are TRBV29-1 and TRBJ2-7; unclear D gene. Per germline, CDR1 SQVTM and CDR2 ANQGSEA. The CDR3 is made up of 13 amino acids. The germline V and J ends were trimmed by 4 bases and 3 bases, with 13 bases remaining between them. The CDR3 protein is CSVVGISNYEQYF. In DNA form, the CDR3 reads TGCAGCGTTGTGGGGATATCGAACTACGAGCAGTACTTC.